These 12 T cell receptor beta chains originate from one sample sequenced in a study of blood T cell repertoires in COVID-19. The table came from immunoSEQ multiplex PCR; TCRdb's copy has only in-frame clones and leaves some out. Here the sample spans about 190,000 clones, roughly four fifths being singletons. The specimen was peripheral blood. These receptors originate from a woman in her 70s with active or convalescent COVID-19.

The DNA of the CDR3 is TGCGCCAGCAGCTTGGAATCGGTAACCGGGGAGCTGTTTTTT. Translating gives CASSLESVTGELFF. The chain employs TRBV5-1 and TRBJ2-2; D call uncertain. This CDR3 is built from 14 residues. Germline V gene data show CDR1 as SGHRS and CDR2 as YFSETQ. V lost 0 bases, J lost 5 bases, and 8 bases lay in between. The whole variable domain, filled in from reference TRBV5-1 and TRBJ2-2, reads KAGVTQTPRYLIKTRGQQVTLSCSPISGHRSVSWYQQTPGQGLQFLFEYFSETQRNKGNFPGRFSGRQFSNSRSEMNVSTLELGDSALYLCASSLESVTGELFFGEGSRLTVL.

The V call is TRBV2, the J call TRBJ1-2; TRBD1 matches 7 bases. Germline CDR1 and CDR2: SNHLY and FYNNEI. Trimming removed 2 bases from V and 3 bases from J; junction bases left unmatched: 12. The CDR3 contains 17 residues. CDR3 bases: TGTGCCAGCAGTGAATCGACAGGGTCATCACGAGACTATGGCTACACCTTC. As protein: CASSESTGSSRDYGYTF.

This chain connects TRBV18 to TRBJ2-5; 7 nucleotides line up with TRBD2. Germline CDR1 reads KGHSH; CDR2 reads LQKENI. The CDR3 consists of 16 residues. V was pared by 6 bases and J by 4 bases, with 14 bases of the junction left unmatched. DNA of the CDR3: TGTGCCAGCTCCGGAACCGGGGCGGGAGTAGGAGAGACCCAGTACTTC. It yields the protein CASSGTGAGVGETQYF.

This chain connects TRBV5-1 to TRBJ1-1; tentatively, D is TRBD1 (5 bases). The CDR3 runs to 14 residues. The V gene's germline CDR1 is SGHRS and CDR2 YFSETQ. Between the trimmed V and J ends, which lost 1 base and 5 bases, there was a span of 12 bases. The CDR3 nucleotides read TGCGCCAGCAGCTTGACAGGCGGGGTAACTGAAGCTTTCTTT. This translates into CASSLTGGVTEAFF. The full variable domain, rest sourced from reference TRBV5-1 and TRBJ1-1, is KAGVTQTPRYLIKTRGQQVTLSCSPISGHRSVSWYQQTPGQGLQFLFEYFSETQRNKGNFPGRFSGRQFSNSRSEMNVSTLELGDSALYLCASSLTGGVTEAFFGQGTRLTVV.

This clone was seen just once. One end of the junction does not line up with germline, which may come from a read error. CDR3 sequence reads: CTTSNDRGENQPQHF. The CDR3 DNA sequence: TGTACCACCAGCAACGACAGGGGTGAGAATCAGCCCCAGCATTTT. The rearrangement joins TRBV15 to TRBJ1-5; 8 bases line up with TRBD1. This CDR3 region has 15 residues. Germline CDR1 reads LNHNV; CDR2 reads YYDKDF (reference sequence).

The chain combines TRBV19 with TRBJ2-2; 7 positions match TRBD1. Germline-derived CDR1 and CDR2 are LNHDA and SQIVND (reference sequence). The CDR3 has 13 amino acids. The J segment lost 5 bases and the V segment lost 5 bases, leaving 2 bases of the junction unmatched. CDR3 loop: CASSVQGTGELFF. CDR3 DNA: TGTGCCAGTAGTGTACAGGGGACCGGGGAGCTGTTTTTT.

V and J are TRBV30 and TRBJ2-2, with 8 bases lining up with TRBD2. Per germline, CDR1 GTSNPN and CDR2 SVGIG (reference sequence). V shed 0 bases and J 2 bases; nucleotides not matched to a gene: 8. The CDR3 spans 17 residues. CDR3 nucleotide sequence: TGTGCCTGGAGTGTAGTTCTACTAGCGGATAACACCGGGGAGCTGTTTTTT. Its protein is CAWSVVLLADNTGELFF. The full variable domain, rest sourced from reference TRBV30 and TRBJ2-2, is SQTIHQWPATLVQPVGSPLSLECTVEGTSNPNLYWYRQAAGRGLQLLFYSVGIGQISSEVPQNLSASRPQDRQFILSSKKLLLSDSGFYLCAWSVVLLADNTGELFFGEGSRLTVL.

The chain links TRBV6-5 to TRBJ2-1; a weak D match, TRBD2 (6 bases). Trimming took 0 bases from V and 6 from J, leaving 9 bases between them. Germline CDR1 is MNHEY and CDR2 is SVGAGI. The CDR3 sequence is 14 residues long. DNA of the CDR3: TGTGCCAGCAGTTACTCGGCCGGGGGCAATGAGCAGTTCTTC. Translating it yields CASSYSAGGNEQFF.

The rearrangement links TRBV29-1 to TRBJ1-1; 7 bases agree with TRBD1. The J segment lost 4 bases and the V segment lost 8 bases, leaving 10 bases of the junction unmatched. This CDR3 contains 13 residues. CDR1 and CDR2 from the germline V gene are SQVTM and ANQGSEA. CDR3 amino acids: CSCTGAEGTEAFF. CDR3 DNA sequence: TGCAGCTGTACAGGGGCCGAGGGCACTGAAGCTTTCTTT.

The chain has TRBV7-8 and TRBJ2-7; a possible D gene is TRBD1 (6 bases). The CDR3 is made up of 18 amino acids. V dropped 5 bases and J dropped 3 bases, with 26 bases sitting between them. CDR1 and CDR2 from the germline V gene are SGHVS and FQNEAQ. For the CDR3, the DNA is TGTGCCAGCAGCCGCCGCCGGGACACTCCTCATGCGCTCTACGAGCAGTACTTC. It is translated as CASSRRRDTPHALYEQYF. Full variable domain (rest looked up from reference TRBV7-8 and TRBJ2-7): GAGVSQSPRYKVAKRGQDVALRCDPISGHVSLFWYQQALGQGPEFLTYFQNEAQLDKSGLPSDRFFAERPEGSVSTLKIQRTQQEDSAVYLCASSRRRDTPHALYEQYFGPGTRLTVT.

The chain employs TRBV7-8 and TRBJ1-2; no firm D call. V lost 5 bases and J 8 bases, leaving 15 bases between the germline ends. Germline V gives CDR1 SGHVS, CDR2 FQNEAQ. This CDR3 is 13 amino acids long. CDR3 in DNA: TGTGCCAGCAGCCTAGGAGGCCTTCGGGGCTACACCTTC. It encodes CASSLGGLRGYTF.

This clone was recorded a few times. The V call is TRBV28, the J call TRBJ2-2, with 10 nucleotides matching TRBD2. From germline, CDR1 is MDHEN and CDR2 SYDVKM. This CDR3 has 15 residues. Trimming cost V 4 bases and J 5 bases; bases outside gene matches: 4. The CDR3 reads CASSSLAGGTGELFF. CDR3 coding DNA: TGTGCCAGCAGTTCTTTAGCGGGAGGTACCGGGGAGCTGTTTTTT.